These 28 T cell receptor beta chains were sequenced from one sample in a study of metastatic and nonmetastatic thyroid tumors (dated by TCRdb to the early 2020s). Before undergoing thyroid surgery, none of the patients had been given any kind of treatment. Library construction relied on PCR. The instrument was an Illumina HiSeq 4000. The public reads were reanalyzed by TCRdb: fastp trimming at Q25, MiXCR alignment, in-frame beta chains only. Counted in this sample were about 20,000 clones; 15% to 19% of them appeared once. The ten most abundant clones make up approximately 18% of the sample. Sequencing was done on a sample of blood. The source of these receptors is a female donor with papillary thyroid cancer or a benign thyroid nodule (not recorded which). Some clones in this sample may be carry-over from other donors' samples.

This clone occurred many times. The chain uses TRBV7-2 and TRBJ2-7; D may be TRBD1 or TRBD2 (7 bases each). Trimming removed 1 base from V and 2 bases from J, with 12 bases in between. The CDR3 contains 15 residues. CDR1 and CDR2 (germline): SGHTA, FQGNSA. DNA of the CDR3: TGTGCCAGCAGCTTAGAGGGGGCGGGAGCCTACGAGCAGTACTTC. Translated: CASSLEGAGAYEQYF.

This clone has ten or more counts. The chain employs TRBV7-2 and TRBJ2-4; 7 bases agree with TRBD1. V was clipped by 0 bases and J by 7 bases; unmatched bases: 6. There are 15 residues in the CDR3. Germline V gene data show CDR1 as SGHTA and CDR2 as FQGNSA. CDR3 coding DNA: TGTGCCAGCAGCTTAGCGTCGTCGGGACAGAACATTCAGTACTTC. The encoded protein is CASSLASSGQNIQYF.

This clone has a count of ten or more. The chain has TRBV19 and TRBJ2-7; D gene uncertain. V was clipped by 3 bases and J by 3 bases, with 9 bases between them. Germline-derived CDR1 and CDR2 are LNHDA and SQIVND (reference sequence). CDR3 length: 13 amino acids. CDR3 sequence (DNA): TGTGCCAGTAGTATGGGCGGTTACTACGAGCAGTACTTC. Translating gives CASSMGGYYEQYF.

This clone came up a few times. The junction and the germline gene differ at one end; a read error may be behind it. Other DNA sequences in the sample encode the same CDR3. The V call is TRBV6-4, the J call TRBJ2-2, with D maybe TRBD2 (6 bases). CDR3 length: 14 residues. Germline CDR1 reads MRHNA; CDR2 reads SNTAGT. CDR3 bases: TGTGCCAGCAGCGCGGGGCTAGACACAGGGGAGCTGTTTTTT. Amino acid sequence: CASSAGLDTGELFF.

The table lists this clone with many counts. The chain has TRBV10-3 and TRBJ1-5, with D unclear. Trimming pared 0 bases from V and 5 bases from J, leaving 5 bases between. The CDR3 is made up of 13 amino acids. Germline CDR1 and CDR2: ENHRY and SYGVKD. CDR3 sequence (DNA): TGTGCCATCAGTGAGTCGCCTTATCAGCCCCAGCATTTT. This codes for CAISESPYQPQHF.

Sample share makes this clone medium-sized. The chain has TRBV6-1 and TRBJ1-4; D gene ambiguous. Germline V CDR1 and CDR2: MNHNS, SASEGT. The CDR3 spans 12 residues. Trimming removed 0 bases at V and 7 bases at J, with 3 bases between. Here the CDR3 reads CASSEALEKLFF. CDR3 in DNA: TGTGCCAGCAGTGAAGCGCTTGAAAAACTGTTTTTT.

This clone occurred many times. The chain couples TRBV5-1 to TRBJ1-5, with D hard to call. This CDR3 comprises 14 residues. The V gene's germline CDR1 is SGHRS and CDR2 YFSETQ. V was cut by 2 bases and J by 7 bases, with 13 bases left in between. The CDR3 bases are TGCGCCAGCAGCTTACGGGGAGGAGAACAGCCCCAGCATTTT. Residues: CASSLRGGEQPQHF.

The gene calls are TRBV3-1 and TRBJ2-3; D gene uncertain. The CDR3 totals 13 residues. Germline values: CDR1 LGHDT, CDR2 YNNKEL (reference sequence). The V end was cut by 2 bases, the J end by 0 bases, with 3 bases between. CDR3 nucleotides: TGTGCCAGCAGCCAATTTAGCACAGATACGCAGTATTTT. Translating gives CASSQFSTDTQYF.

This clone was seen many times. The gene calls are TRBV29-1 and TRBJ2-7; possibly TRBD2 for D (5 bases). The CDR3 loop spans 12 amino acids. The germline gives CDR1 SQVTM, CDR2 ANQGSEA. The CDR3 loop is CGRGAVTYEQYF. In nucleotides, the CDR3 is TGCGGCAGAGGAGCGGTAACCTACGAGCAGTACTTC.

Of note for this clone: The junction departs from the called germline gene at one end, perhaps through a read error. This chain links TRBV20-1 with TRBJ2-7, with TRBD2 matching over 9 bases. The germline CDR1 and CDR2 sequences are DFQATT and SNEGSKA (reference sequence). The CDR3 contains 15 residues. The CDR3 DNA is TGCAGTGCTAGAGTAGCGGGGGAGAGCTCCTACAAGCATTACTTC. The encoded protein is CSARVAGESSYKHYF.

J is TRBJ2-7 and V is TRBV4-1; D is possibly TRBD1 (6 bases). Germline loops: CDR1 MGHRA, CDR2 YSYEKL. V was pared by 0 bases and J by 1 base, with 22 bases between. This CDR3 has 19 amino acids. CDR3 nucleotides: TGCGCCAGCAGCCAAGATTGGACTGGGGACACCGACAAATCCTACGAGCAGTACTTC. Amino acids: CASSQDWTGDTDKSYEQYF.

The chain is built from TRBV7-8 and TRBJ2-7, with TRBD2 matching over 7 bases. Germline lookup yields CDR1 SGHVS and CDR2 FQNEAQ. The CDR3 has 17 amino acids. Unmatched junction bases numbered 14, after V lost 2 bases and J lost 4 bases. The CDR3 DNA reads as TGTGCCAGCAGCTTACAGGGACTAAGACTCAGCGAGTACGAGCAGTACTTC. It translates to CASSLQGLRLSEYEQYF.

V is TRBV27 and J is TRBJ1-1; D is possibly TRBD1 (5 bases). CDR3 length equals 13 residues. CDR1 and CDR2 (germline): MNHEY, SMNVEV (reference sequence). V dropped 6 bases and J dropped 1 base, with 9 bases sitting between them. The CDR3 region is CASRWGGNTEAFF. DNA of the CDR3: TGTGCCAGCAGGTGGGGGGGGAACACTGAAGCTTTCTTT.

A remark on this clone: The conserved phenylalanine or tryptophan is not found at the CDR3 terminus, so this likely reflects a read error. The chain employs TRBV9 and TRBJ1-6; a weak D match, TRBD1 (6 bases). CDR3 length: 15 amino acids. The V gene's germline CDR1 is SGDLS and CDR2 YYNGEE. The V and J ends lost 6 bases and 8 bases respectively, with 18 bases between them. CDR3 residues: CASITRTGWDSPLHS. The CDR3 region has the DNA TGTGCCAGCATCACTCGCACAGGGTGGGATTCACCCCTCCACTCT.

Ten or more counts support this clone. The V call is TRBV10-3, the J call TRBJ1-2; D is unresolved. The CDR3 has 12 residues. V dropped 5 bases and J dropped 4 bases, with 8 bases sitting between them. The germline CDR1 and CDR2 sequences are ENHRY and SYGVKD. The CDR3 sequence is CAISSPSYGYTF. CDR3 DNA sequence: TGTGCCATCAGTAGTCCTTCCTATGGCTACACCTTC.

Only a few counts were recorded for this clone. One junction end disagrees with the germline gene, perhaps due to a read error. V usage is TRBV27 and J usage is TRBJ2-2, with D perhaps TRBD2 (5 bases). This CDR3 has 13 residues. CDR1 and CDR2 (germline): MNHEY, SMNVEV (reference sequence). Here the CDR3 DNA reads TGTGCCAGCAGTCCACTGAACACCGGGGAGCTGTTTTTC. It yields the protein CASSPLNTGELFF.

This clone occurred many times. It may be a read error: a sequence one base away is much more abundant. The V and J genes are TRBV2 and TRBJ1-6; no firm D call. Looked up from germline, CDR1 is SNHLY and CDR2 is FYNNEI. This CDR3 spans 12 amino acids. The germline V and J ends were trimmed by 4 bases and 12 bases, with 10 bases remaining between them. The CDR3 region has the DNA TGTGCCAGCAGTGGCTCTGATTTACCCCTCCACTTT. Protein product: CASSGSDLPLHF.

This clone was detected many times. The chain couples TRBV30 to TRBJ2-3; D may match TRBD1 or TRBD2 (6 bases each). V shed 0 bases and J shed 0 bases, with 13 bases lying between them. Germline V lookup: CDR1 GTSNPN, CDR2 SVGIG (reference sequence). The CDR3 totals 16 residues. The CDR3: CAWSVERGASTDTQYF. The CDR3 DNA follows: TGTGCCTGGAGTGTAGAGAGGGGGGCCAGCACAGATACGCAGTATTTT.

This chain uses TRBV11-3 with TRBJ2-7; weak D call: TRBD2 (5 bases). V lost 3 bases, J lost 1 base, and 7 bases lay in between. CDR1 and CDR2 (germline): SGHNT, YENEEA. The length of the CDR3 is 13 residues. CDR3: CASSFGESYEQYF. The DNA of the CDR3 is TGTGCCAGCAGCTTCGGGGAGTCCTACGAGCAGTACTTC.

This clone was observed at least ten times. Just one base apart from a much larger clone, this may be a read error. Different DNA sequences within this sample yield the same CDR3. The chain links TRBV6-1 to TRBJ1-6; possible D gene TRBD1, 5 bases. V lost 7 bases and J 11 bases, leaving 21 bases between the germline ends. The CDR3 spans 15 residues. From germline, CDR1 is MNHNS and CDR2 SASEGT. Here the CDR3 DNA reads TGTGCCAGCAAAAGGGGAGGGGTGACGAAAGCACCCCTCCACTTT. Its translation: CASKRGGVTKAPLHF.

This clone is medium-sized within its sample. The genes are TRBV6-2 or TRBV6-3 and TRBJ2-1, with D tentatively TRBD2 (6 bases). The CDR3 is made up of 15 amino acids. Germline V gene data show CDR1 as MNHEY and CDR2 as SVGEGT. Trimming removed 1 base at V and 5 bases at J, with 12 bases between. The CDR3 DNA sequence: TGTGCCAGCAGTTACTTCGGCGGGACTGACAATGAGCAGTTCTTC. This gives the protein CASSYFGGTDNEQFF.

This clone was seen repeatedly, ten times or more. This chain uses TRBV18 with TRBJ2-5; D uncertain. The V and J ends lost 4 bases and 5 bases respectively, with 5 bases between them. The CDR3 length is 11 residues. CDR1 KGHSH and CDR2 LQKENI come from the germline V gene. The CDR3 region has the DNA TGTGCCAGCTCACAAGGGGAGACCCAGTACTTC. It is translated as CASSQGETQYF.

This clone was seen repeatedly, ten times or more. J is TRBJ1-2 and V is TRBV29-1; D unresolved. Germline lookup yields CDR1 SQVTM and CDR2 ANQGSEA. V lost 4 bases and J 3 bases, leaving 3 bases between the germline ends. The CDR3 contains 10 residues. CDR3 DNA: TGCAGCGTTGTTCACTATGGCTACACCTTC. This encodes CSVVHYGYTF.

The sample holds many counts of this clone. V and J are TRBV11-2 and TRBJ1-1; D call uncertain. Germline CDR1 reads SGHAT; CDR2 reads FQNNGV. Trimming took off 1 base at V and 7 bases at J, with 13 bases between the two ends. The CDR3 loop spans 14 amino acids. The CDR3 protein is CASSLVGSSGEAFF. CDR3 bases: TGTGCCAGCAGCTTAGTTGGGAGCTCGGGTGAAGCTTTCTTT.

This clone showed up many times. The genes are TRBV20-1 and TRBJ2-1, with 8 bases lining up with TRBD2. The junction had 13 bases not matched to a gene; V was cut back by 3 bases and J by 6 bases. The CDR3 contains 16 residues. In germline, CDR1 is DFQATT, CDR2 SNEGSKA (reference sequence). The CDR3: CSASLSGKRAFNEQFF. In nucleotides, the CDR3 is TGCAGTGCTAGTCTTAGCGGGAAAAGAGCTTTCAATGAGCAGTTCTTC.

This clone was counted at least ten times. The genes are TRBV5-1 and TRBJ2-6; D is undetermined. Trimming took 5 bases from V and 1 from J, leaving 16 bases between them. Germline CDR1 SGHRS, CDR2 YFSETQ. The CDR3 sequence is 17 residues long. In DNA form, the CDR3 reads TGCGCCAGCAGATCGGGCCTCGAAGGATCTGGGGCCAACGTCCTGACTTTC. Amino acids: CASRSGLEGSGANVLTF.

CDR3 in DNA: TGCGCCAGCAGCTTGAGACCACCAATGACCAATGAAAAACTGTTTTTT. Its translation is CASSLRPPMTNEKLFF. V is TRBV5-1 and J is TRBJ1-4; D is unresolved. CDR1 is SGHRS and CDR2 is YFSETQ in the germline V gene. The V and J ends lost 1 base and 5 bases respectively, with 15 bases between them. This CDR3 is built from 16 residues.

The chain uses TRBV7-3 and TRBJ2-2, with 7 bases identical to TRBD1. Germline CDR1 is SGHTA and CDR2 is FQGTGA. Trimming at V came to 10 bases and at J to 3 bases, leaving 14 bases not matched to a gene. The CDR3 has 16 residues. CDR3 amino acids: CANSLGGAGYTGELFF. The CDR3 bases are TGTGCCAACAGTCTAGGGGGCGCCGGGTACACCGGGGAGCTGTTTTTT.